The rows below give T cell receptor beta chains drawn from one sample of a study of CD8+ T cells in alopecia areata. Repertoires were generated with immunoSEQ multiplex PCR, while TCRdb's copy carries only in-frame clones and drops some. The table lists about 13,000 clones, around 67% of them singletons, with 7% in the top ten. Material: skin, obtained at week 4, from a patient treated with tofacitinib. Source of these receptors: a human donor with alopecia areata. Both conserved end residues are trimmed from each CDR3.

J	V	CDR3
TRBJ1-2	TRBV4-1	ASSTAGTASVWGYT
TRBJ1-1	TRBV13	ASSLGLGNTEAF
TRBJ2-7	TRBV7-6	ASSPGTGVAYEQY
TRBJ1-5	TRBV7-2	ASSPLTALNQPQH
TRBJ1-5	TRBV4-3	ASSLSALSNQPQH
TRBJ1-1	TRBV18	ASSPGQFSAF
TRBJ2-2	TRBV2	ASLPGTRRIHTGELF
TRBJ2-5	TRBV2	ASTLSQETQY
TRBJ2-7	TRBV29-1	SVVGWDSYEQY
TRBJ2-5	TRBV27	ASKSVSGRETQY
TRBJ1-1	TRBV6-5	ASSRQGGTEAF
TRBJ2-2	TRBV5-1	ASQDPQGTGELF
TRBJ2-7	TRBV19	ASSPRTGGSYEQY
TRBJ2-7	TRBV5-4	ASRSDWAGEQY
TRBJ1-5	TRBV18	ASSPSGDQPQH
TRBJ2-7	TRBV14	ASGDFYEQY
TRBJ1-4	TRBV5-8	ASSLGQGGEKLF
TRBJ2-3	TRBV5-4	ASSLDLPASTDTQY
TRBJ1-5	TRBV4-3	ASSLRGDQPQH
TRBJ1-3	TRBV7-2	ASSLEGTGSTIY
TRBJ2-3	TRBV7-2	ASSQGTDTQY
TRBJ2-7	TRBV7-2	ASSLATYEQY
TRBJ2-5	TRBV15	ATSTGTSGGAGETQY
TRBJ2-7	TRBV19	ASSARTGVNEQY